A single sample gave rise to the 2 T cell receptor beta chains below, sequenced in a study of T cell repertoires in cytomegalovirus infection. Antigens for these TCRs are unknown. TCRdb re-analysed the reads in MiXCR, keeping a single row per CDR3 protein. Of about 770,000 distinct CDR3 sequences listed, approximately 32% are singletons. The sequenced sample was cultured CD8+ T cells from PBMCs, obtained from culture after CMV antigen stimulation. The origin of the receptors is a human donor in good health (CMV status not recorded). Some clones in this sample may be carry-over from other donors' samples.

This clonotype was detected only a few times. This chain connects TRBV11-3 to TRBJ2-1; D may be TRBD1 (6 bases). The V gene lost 5 bases and the J gene lost 4 bases, with 15 bases spanning the gap. Germline loops: CDR1 SGHNT, CDR2 YENEEA. The CDR3 runs to 15 residues. The CDR3 region has the DNA TGTGCCAGCAGCCCCACAGGGATGGGGTACAATGAGCAGTTCTTC. Encoded protein: CASSPTGMGYNEQFF. Looking up the rest from reference TRBV11-3 and TRBJ2-1 gives the full variable domain: EAGVVQSPRYKIIEKKQPVAFWCNPISGHNTLYWYLQNLGQGPELLIRYENEEAVDDSQLPKDRFSAERLKGVDSTLKIQPAELGDSAVYLCASSPTGMGYNEQFFGPGTRLTVL.

This clonotype has ten or more counts. The J gene is TRBJ2-1, the V gene TRBV7-9; a possible D gene is TRBD1 (5 bases). V lost 6 bases to trimming and J lost 0 bases, with 18 bases between them. The V gene's germline CDR1 is SEHNR and CDR2 FQNEAQ (reference sequence). This CDR3 is 17 amino acids long. CDR3 nucleotide sequence: TGTGCCAGCAGATTGAGACAGTTCAACAACTCCTACAATGAGCAGTTCTTC. Protein sequence: CASRLRQFNNSYNEQFF. The whole variable domain, filled in from reference TRBV7-9 and TRBJ2-1, reads DTGVSQNPRHKITKRGQNVTFRCDPISEHNRLYWYRQTLGQGPEFLTYFQNEAQLEKSRLLSDRFSAERPKGSFSTLEIQRTEQGDSAMYLCASRLRQFNNSYNEQFFGPGTRLTVL.